This T cell receptor gamma chain was profiled in a study of Vδ1+ human thymocytes listed by TCRdb under 2018. As for the study more broadly: As a data resource, the study described the mRNA-level TRG and TRD CDR3 repertoires of highly purified Vdelta1+ thymocytes obtained from young children. The multiplex-based CDR3 amplicon strategy had previously been validated against 5'RACE-based CDR3 amplicon generation methods.

Measured from the cysteine to the phenylalanine, the CDR3 is 11 residues long. Only the CDR3 region is kept as DNA, spanning 33 bases read in frame from base 1. The germline V gene (reference sequence) yields GITISATS for CDR1 and ISYDGTV for CDR2. Findings and caveats that apply to the study as a whole: Many TRG clonotypes were shared between donors (up to about 6.9x10^3), whereas TRD repertoires were essentially private (max roughly 100 shared). Because unexpected Vdelta2 sequences could lead to misinterpretation of bulk repertoire data, the authors recommended using highly purified populations and validating at the single-cell level. Thymic TRG and TRD repertoires appeared highly polyclonal with Gaussian CDR3 length distributions, unlike oligoclonal peripheral blood repertoires. Despite high sort purity, approximately 19% of thymic TRD sequences were Vdelta2 (and few Vdelta3), unlike peripheral blood Vdelta1+ controls. Donors did not cluster by age or sex, so the analyses were not stratified by age or sex.

Thymic samples were depleted of alphabeta T cells, then CD3+ TCRVdelta1+ TCRVdelta2- thymocytes were FACS-sorted. The purity of the sorted Vdelta1+ thymocytes was between roughly 97% and 99.6%. Thymic specimens were obtained from several paediatric patients, aged from 5 days to 15 months, who were undergoing corrective cardiac surgery. Thymic tissue was dispersed, and mononuclear cells were isolated on a Histopaque-1077 density gradient. The staining antibodies were anti-TCRVdelta1 clone TS8.2, anti-TCRVdelta2 clone B6, anti-CD3 clone HIT3a and anti-TCRalphabeta clone IP26. This clone came up a few times. Which antigen it targets is not known. A junction boundary mismatches the germline segment, possibly from a read error. RNA extraction was performed with the RNeasy mini kit, and reverse transcription was done with Superscript III. To generate the CDR3 amplicons, a multiplex PCR was run using pooled V-gene forward primers together with a constant-region reverse primer that carried Illumina adaptor overhangs. After gel purification, the amplicons were indexed with Nextera index primers over approximately 8 extra PCR cycles and then purified using AMPure XP beads. Sequencing of libraries was performed on an Illumina MiSeq using paired-end 250 bp reads, dual indexing and a roughly 19% PhiX spike-in. The authors' pipeline ran thus. Read quality was checked with FastQC, and TRG read pairs were merged using ea-utils fastq-join. Sequences were annotated with IMGT/HighV-QUEST, keeping only productive sequences with unambiguous V-gene assignment; clonotypes were defined by identical CDR3 sequence. VDJtools 1.1.1, tcR 2.2.3, Treemap and vegan Shannon diversity in R 3.4.4 were used for downstream analysis. After TCRdb called clones again from the public reads with CATT, rows with identical DNA were merged. Clone size and V and J calls follow TCRdb, not the original study. This sample is represented by more than 8,000 gamma-chain clones; roughly three fifths of them were singletons. The ten top clones hold around 1.5% of the sample.

The receptor's source is a girl under two years old who had congenital heart surgery. The chain is made from TRGV9 and TRGJ1 or TRGJ2. Sequencing input: Vdelta1+ gamma-delta thymocytes from the thymus. Taken with the paper, the label for cell subset or site translates to: FACS-sorted CD3+ TCRalphabeta- TCRVdelta1+ TCRVdelta2- thymocytes. The CDR3 corresponds to CALWEVPKKVF. At the DNA level, the sequence is TGTGCCTTGTGGGAGGTGCCTAAGAAAGTCTTT.